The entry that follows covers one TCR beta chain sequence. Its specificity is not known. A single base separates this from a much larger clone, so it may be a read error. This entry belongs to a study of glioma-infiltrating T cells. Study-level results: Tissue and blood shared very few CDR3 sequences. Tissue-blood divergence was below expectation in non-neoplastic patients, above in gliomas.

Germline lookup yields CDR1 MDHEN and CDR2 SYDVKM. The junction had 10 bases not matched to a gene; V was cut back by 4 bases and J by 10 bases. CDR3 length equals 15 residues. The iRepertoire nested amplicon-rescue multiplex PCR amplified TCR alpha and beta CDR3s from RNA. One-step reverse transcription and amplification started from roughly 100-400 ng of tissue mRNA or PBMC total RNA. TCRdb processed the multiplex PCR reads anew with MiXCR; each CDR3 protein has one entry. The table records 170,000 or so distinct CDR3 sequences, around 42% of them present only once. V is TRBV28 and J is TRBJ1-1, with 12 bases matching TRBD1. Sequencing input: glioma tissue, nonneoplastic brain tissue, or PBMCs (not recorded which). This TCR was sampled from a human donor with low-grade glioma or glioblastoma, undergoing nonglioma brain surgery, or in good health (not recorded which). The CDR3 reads CASSSTGQGAYGAFF. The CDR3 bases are TGTGCCAGCAGTTCAACGGGACAGGGGGCGTATGGAGCTTTCTTT.